Below, one T cell receptor beta chain is given with its context. The sample belongs to a study of T-cell reconstitution after alpha-beta-depleted transplantation in children. V lost 4 bases to trimming and J lost 6 bases, with 17 bases between them. The CDR3 runs 15 residues. From germline, CDR1 is LGHDT and CDR2 YNNKEL (reference sequence). The TCRbeta library incorporated unique molecular identifiers. Using its own MiXCR run on the PCR reads, TCRdb lists one record per CDR3 protein. The data contain some 490,000 distinct CDR3 sequences, approximately 12% of them singletons. The sample here was PBMCs from the stem cell graft donor, taken from the stem cell graft. The V gene is TRBV3-1, the J gene TRBJ2-3; D is perhaps TRBD1 or TRBD2 (5 bases each). This clonotype was obtained from a human donor who donated a stem cell graft to a child with combined immunodeficiency. The CDR3 loop is CASSRDRDGEDTQYF. The CDR3 nucleotides are TGTGCCAGCAGCCGAGACCGGGACGGAGAGGATACGCAGTATTTT.